The entry that follows covers one T cell receptor (beta chain) sequence. Its antigen is not identified. Germline-derived CDR1 and CDR2 are MDHEN and SYDVKM. The ends were cut back, 6 bases at V and 1 base at J, with 12 bases in the middle. The CDR3 is 14 amino acids. Sequencing used immunoSEQ multiplex PCR; TCRdb keeps in-frame clones, though not all of them. The top ten hold 5% to 7% of the sample, which has some 200,000 clones, 90% seen once. This sample is drawn from a study of T cell responses to AZD1222 COVID-19 vaccine. Study-wide background: Combined were second doses at about 4 or about 12 weeks.

Study findings and constraints: Across the whole spike, CD4 TCRs peaked at regions 160-218 and 743-854. Unmutated variant regions reportedly attract nearly half of all spike-specific TCRs. Clonal diversity may have been underestimated in mostly white British donors.

This receptor was obtained from an adult in good health. The source material was peripheral blood, sampled on day 0 of AZD1222 vaccination. The gene calls are TRBV28 and TRBJ1-1; no reliable D call. The chain's CDR3 is CASSVGSANTEAFF. The CDR3 DNA reads TGTGCCAGCAGCGTAGGGTCGGCGAACACTGAAGCTTTCTTT. Using reference TRBV28 and TRBJ1-1 for the parts outside the CDR3, the full variable domain is DVKVTQSSRYLVKRTGEKVFLECVQDMDHENMFWYRQDPGLGLRLIYFSYDVKMKEKGDIPEGYSVSREKKERFSLILESASTNQTSMYLCASSVGSANTEAFFGQGTRLTVV.